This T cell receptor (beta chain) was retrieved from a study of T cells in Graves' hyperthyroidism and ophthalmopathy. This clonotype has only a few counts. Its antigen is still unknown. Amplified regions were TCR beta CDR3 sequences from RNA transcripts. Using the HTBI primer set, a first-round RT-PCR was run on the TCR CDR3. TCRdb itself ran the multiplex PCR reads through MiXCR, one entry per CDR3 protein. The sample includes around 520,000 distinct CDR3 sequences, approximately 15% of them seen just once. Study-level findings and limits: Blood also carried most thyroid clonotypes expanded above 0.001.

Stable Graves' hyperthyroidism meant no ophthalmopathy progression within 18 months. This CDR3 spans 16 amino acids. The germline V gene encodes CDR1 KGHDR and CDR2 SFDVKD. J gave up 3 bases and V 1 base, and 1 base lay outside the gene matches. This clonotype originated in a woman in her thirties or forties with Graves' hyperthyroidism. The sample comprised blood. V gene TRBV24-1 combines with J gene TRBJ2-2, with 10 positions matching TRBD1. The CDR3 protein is CATSDFGTGDTGELFF. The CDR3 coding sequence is TGTGCCACCAGTGATTTTGGGACAGGGGACACCGGGGAGCTGTTTTTT.